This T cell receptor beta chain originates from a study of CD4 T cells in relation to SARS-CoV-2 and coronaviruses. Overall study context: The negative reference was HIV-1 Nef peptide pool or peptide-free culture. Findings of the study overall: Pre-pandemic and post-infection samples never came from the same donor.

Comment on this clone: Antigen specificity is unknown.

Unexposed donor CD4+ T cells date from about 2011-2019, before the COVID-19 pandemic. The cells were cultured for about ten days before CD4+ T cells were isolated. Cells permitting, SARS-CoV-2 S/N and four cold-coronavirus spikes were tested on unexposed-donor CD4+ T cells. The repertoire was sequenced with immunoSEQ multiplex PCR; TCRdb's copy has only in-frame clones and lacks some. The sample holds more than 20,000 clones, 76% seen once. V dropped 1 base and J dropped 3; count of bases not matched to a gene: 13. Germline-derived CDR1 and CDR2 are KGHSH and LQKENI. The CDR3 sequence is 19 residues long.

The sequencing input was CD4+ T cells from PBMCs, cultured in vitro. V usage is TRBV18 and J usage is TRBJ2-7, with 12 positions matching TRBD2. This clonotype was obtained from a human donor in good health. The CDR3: CASSPRVFASGRDFYEQYF. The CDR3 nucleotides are TGTGCCAGCTCACCACGAGTCTTCGCTAGCGGGAGGGATTTCTACGAGCAGTACTTC.